These 27 T cell receptor beta chains share one sample of origin, sequenced in a study of OX40 agonist ivuxolimab in advanced cancers. Produced via immunoSEQ multiplex PCR; TCRdb's table is partial and in-frame only. The sample lists roughly 26,000 clones; about 90% were seen once. The material was CD4+ or CD8+ T cells sorted from blood, obtained in a trial of the OX40 agonist ivuxolimab. The receptors were sampled from an adult with an advanced solid tumor such as melanoma, head and neck, liver or kidney cancer.

This clone has just one count. The J gene is TRBJ2-7, the V gene TRBV27, with TRBD1 identical over 7 bases. Trimming removed 6 bases from V and 2 bases from J; junction bases left unmatched: 4. This CDR3 is 13 amino acids long. Germline lookup yields CDR1 MNHEY and CDR2 SMNVEV (reference sequence). Written as DNA, the CDR3 is TGTGCCAGCAGCCCCGGGACAGCCTACGAGCAGTACTTC. This encodes CASSPGTAYEQYF.

This clone was detected only once. The genes are TRBV15 and TRBJ2-1, with 11 nucleotides matching TRBD2. The trim removed 9 bases at V and 4 bases at J, leaving 2 bases unmatched. Germline CDR1 and CDR2: LNHNV and YYDKDF (reference sequence). The CDR3 spans 13 residues. For the CDR3, the DNA is TGTGCCACGAGGACTAGCGGGTACAATGAGCAGTTCTTC. Protein product: CATRTSGYNEQFF.

The chain links TRBV5-5 to TRBJ2-1; D unclear. V shed 2 bases and J shed 8 bases, with 11 bases lying between them. CDR3 length: 13 amino acids. The germline V gene encodes CDR1 SGHKS and CDR2 YYEKEE (reference sequence). CDR3 in amino acids: CASSFLLPHEQFF. CDR3 sequence (DNA): TGTGCCAGCAGCTTCCTCCTGCCGCATGAGCAGTTCTTC.

The chain is built from TRBV6-5 and TRBJ2-7, with unresolved D. Germline CDR1 MNHEY, CDR2 SVGAGI. The ends were cut back, 2 bases at V and 2 bases at J, with 10 bases in the middle. The CDR3 consists of 14 residues. CDR3 in DNA: TGTGCCAGCAGTTACCGCCCAGTTACCTACGAGCAGTACTTC. It yields the protein CASSYRPVTYEQYF.

V and J are TRBV6-5 and TRBJ2-3; a weak D match, TRBD1 (6 bases). CDR3 length equals 15 residues. Germline CDR1 is MNHEY and CDR2 is SVGAGI. Deletions cut 2 bases from V and 5 bases from J, with 14 bases between. As DNA, the CDR3 is TGTGCCAGCAGTTACGGGGGCCGGGATTTAGATACGCAGTATTTT. Translated: CASSYGGRDLDTQYF.

The chain has TRBV7-9 and TRBJ2-7; a weak D match, TRBD1 (6 bases). Germline V gives CDR1 SEHNR, CDR2 FQNEAQ (reference sequence). The length of the CDR3 is 17 residues. V lost 1 base to trimming and J lost 4 bases, with 20 bases between them. CDR3 bases: TGTGCCAGCAGCTTAGTCAGGGGCGGAGTTCGAGTATACGAGCAGTACTTC. This sequence encodes CASSLVRGGVRVYEQYF.

This chain links TRBV15 with TRBJ2-7; possibly TRBD2 for D (6 bases). V dropped 0 bases and J dropped 0 bases, with 12 bases sitting between them. CDR1 LNHNV and CDR2 YYDKDF come from the germline V gene (reference sequence). The CDR3 is made up of 16 amino acids. CDR3 DNA sequence: TGTGCCACCAGCAGAGAAGGAGGGACCAGCTCCTACGAGCAGTACTTC. Amino acids: CATSREGGTSSYEQYF. Based on the CDR3 plus reference TRBV15 and TRBJ2-7, the full variable domain is DAMVIQNPRYQVTQFGKPVTLSCSQTLNHNVMYWYQQKSSQAPKLLFHYYDKDFNNEADTPDNFQSRRPNTSFCFLDIRSPGLGDTAMYLCATSREGGTSSYEQYFGPGTRLTVT.

This clone has just a few counts. The chain combines TRBV5-1 with TRBJ2-3; 7 bases are shared with TRBD2. This CDR3 has 17 amino acids. Germline CDR1 and CDR2: SGHRS and YFSETQ. Trimming at V came to 3 bases and at J to 2 bases, leaving 12 bases not matched to a gene. The CDR3 reads CASSSEGGAVPTDTQYF. The CDR3 bases are TGCGCCAGCAGCTCGGAGGGAGGGGCCGTCCCCACAGATACGCAGTATTTT.

The CDR3 DNA sequence: TGTGCCAGCAGTTTCCAGGGGGACGAGTACACTGAAGCTTTCTTT. This gives the protein CASSFQGDEYTEAFF. This chain links TRBV11-2 with TRBJ1-1; 7 bases are a match to TRBD1. Germline V gene lookup returns CDR1 SGHAT and CDR2 FQNNGV. The CDR3 length is 15 residues. The ends lost 6 bases at V and 3 bases at J; junction bases unmatched: 10.

J is TRBJ1-2 and V is TRBV5-1, with D unresolved. With 1 base removed from V and 5 bases from J, the gap between germline ends came to 9 bases. Germline values: CDR1 SGHRS, CDR2 YFSETQ. This CDR3 has 13 amino acids. The CDR3 sequence: CASSLFDEYGYTF. The CDR3 region has the DNA TGCGCCAGCAGCTTGTTTGACGAATATGGCTACACCTTC.

The chain is built from TRBV19 and TRBJ2-3; TRBD1 aligns across 7 bases. V shed 3 bases and J 4 bases; nucleotides not matched to a gene: 4. This CDR3 spans 14 amino acids. Germline V lookup: CDR1 LNHDA, CDR2 SQIVND (reference sequence). Here the CDR3 reads CASSISQGADTQYF. The CDR3 DNA is TGTGCCAGTAGTATCTCCCAGGGGGCAGATACGCAGTATTTT.

The chain uses TRBV6-6 and TRBJ2-7, with 8 bases identical to TRBD1. The CDR3 runs 16 residues. Trimming removed 6 bases from V and 3 bases from J; junction bases left unmatched: 13. The germline V gene encodes CDR1 MNHNY and CDR2 SVGAGI (reference sequence). This CDR3 is CASSPYPDRVGYEQYF. CDR3 sequence (DNA): TGTGCCAGCAGCCCCTATCCGGACAGGGTAGGCTACGAGCAGTACTTC.

J is TRBJ2-7 and V is TRBV7-9, with 7 bases identical to TRBD1. Germline CDR1 and CDR2: SEHNR and FQNEAQ (reference sequence). The CDR3 sequence is 13 residues long. V shed 2 bases and J 2 bases; nucleotides not matched to a gene: 0. CDR3 nucleotide sequence: TGTGCCAGCAGCTTACAGGGGGCCTACGAGCAGTACTTC. Its translation is CASSLQGAYEQYF. The whole variable domain, filled in from reference TRBV7-9 and TRBJ2-7, reads DTGVSQNPRHKITKRGQNVTFRCDPISEHNRLYWYRQTLGQGPEFLTYFQNEAQLEKSRLLSDRFSAERPKGSFSTLEIQRTEQGDSAMYLCASSLQGAYEQYFGPGTRLTVT.

The V gene is TRBV4-1, the J gene TRBJ2-7; D is ambiguous. Trimming pared 0 bases from V and 2 bases from J, leaving 11 bases between. This CDR3 has 15 amino acids. Germline-derived CDR1 and CDR2 are MGHRA and YSYEKL. The CDR3 bases are TGCGCCAGCAGCCAAGACCCCGGATTCCCCTACGAGCAGTACTTC. Translating it yields CASSQDPGFPYEQYF.

This clone was seen only a few times. V is TRBV13 and J is TRBJ1-1, with TRBD1 as a possible D gene (5 bases). The CDR3 consists of 11 residues. Trimming removed 6 bases at V and 6 bases at J, with 8 bases between. The V gene's germline CDR1 is PRHDT and CDR2 FYEKMQ (reference sequence). For the CDR3, the DNA is TGTGCCAGCAGGCGGGGCCCTGAAGCTTTCTTT. Translated, it gives CASRRGPEAFF.

The V and J genes are TRBV4-3 and TRBJ2-7; possibly TRBD1 for D (6 bases). This CDR3 spans 14 amino acids. The V gene lost 0 bases and the J gene lost 2 bases, with 8 bases spanning the gap. Per germline, CDR1 LGHNA and CDR2 YSLEER. The CDR3 region has the DNA TGCGCCAGCAGCCAAGACTCAGGGGCCTACGAGCAGTACTTC. This gives the protein CASSQDSGAYEQYF.

The chain uses TRBV5-5 and TRBJ2-7; tentatively, D is TRBD2 (6 bases). The germline gives CDR1 SGHKS, CDR2 YYEKEE (reference sequence). CDR3 length: 16 amino acids. Trimming cost V 1 base and J 1 base, with 15 bases left between them. The CDR3 coding sequence is TGTGCCAGCAGCTTGTTGGGGGGAACCGCTTCCTACGAGCAGTACTTC. Amino acids: CASSLLGGTASYEQYF.

The chain is built from TRBV7-9 and TRBJ2-3; D call uncertain. Trimming removed 5 bases at V and 0 bases at J, with 6 bases between. The CDR3 is 13 amino acids. From germline, CDR1 is SEHNR and CDR2 FQNEAQ (reference sequence). CDR3 sequence: CASSAPSTDTQYF. CDR3 in DNA: TGTGCCAGCAGCGCCCCTAGCACAGATACGCAGTATTTT.

This chain links TRBV5-6 with TRBJ2-7; D is unresolved. CDR3 length: 14 residues. The V gene's germline CDR1 is SGHDT and CDR2 YYEEEE. With 0 bases removed from V and 3 bases from J, the gap between germline ends came to 10 bases. CDR3 in DNA: TGTGCCAGCAGCTTGGAGGTCGATAGCTACGAGCAGTACTTC. Translating it yields CASSLEVDSYEQYF.

The genes are TRBV27 and TRBJ2-5; tentatively, D is TRBD1 (6 bases). Germline CDR1 is MNHEY and CDR2 is SMNVEV (reference sequence). The ends were cut back, 5 bases at V and 2 bases at J, with 15 bases in the middle. The CDR3 consists of 15 residues. This CDR3 reads CASSPFPTGQETQYF. The CDR3, as DNA: TGTGCCAGCAGTCCCTTTCCGACAGGTCAAGAGACCCAGTACTTC.

V gene TRBV2 combines with J gene TRBJ2-3; 7 bases fit TRBD2. The J segment lost 0 bases and the V segment lost 3 bases, leaving 3 bases of the junction unmatched. The CDR3 totals 15 residues. The V gene's germline CDR1 is SNHLY and CDR2 FYNNEI. The CDR3 spells CASSEGGASTDTQYF. CDR3 nucleotides: TGTGCCAGCAGTGAGGGAGGGGCTAGCACAGATACGCAGTATTTT.

V is TRBV5-4 and J is TRBJ1-2, with 7 bases aligning to TRBD1. Germline loops: CDR1 SGHNT, CDR2 YYREEE (reference sequence). J was trimmed by 8 bases and V by 2 bases; bases with no gene match: 12. This CDR3 has 15 residues. The CDR3 sequence: CASSLPTGQQGGYTF. CDR3 DNA sequence: TGTGCCAGCAGCTTACCAACGGGACAGCAAGGGGGCTACACCTTC. The variable domain in full, completed from reference TRBV5-4 and TRBJ1-2, reads ETGVTQSPTHLIKTRGQQVTLRCSSQSGHNTVSWYQQALGQGPQFIFQYYREEENGRGNFPPRFSGLQFPNYSSELNVNALELDDSALYLCASSLPTGQQGGYTFGSGTRLTVV.

This clone was recorded once. The chain is built from TRBV27 and TRBJ2-7; the D call may be TRBD1 or TRBD2 (5 bases each). This CDR3 has 14 residues. V was pared by 2 bases and J by 2 bases, with 10 bases between. Per germline, CDR1 MNHEY and CDR2 SMNVEV (reference sequence). CDR3 DNA sequence: TGTGCCAGCAGTTTAGGGCCGGGACCCTACGAGCAGTACTTC. Protein sequence: CASSLGPGPYEQYF.

This clone came up once. The chain carries TRBV7-2 and TRBJ2-2, with D hard to call. Germline V lookup: CDR1 SGHTA, CDR2 FQGNSA. This CDR3 region has 13 residues. V shed 2 bases and J shed 4 bases, with 5 bases lying between them. In DNA, the CDR3 is TGTGCCAGCAGCTTAAGCAGCACCGGGGAGCTGTTTTTT. Encoded protein: CASSLSSTGELFF.

V is TRBV4-1 and J is TRBJ1-5; possible D gene TRBD1, 6 bases. Germline V CDR1 and CDR2: MGHRA, YSYEKL. V lost 1 base and J lost 0, with 10 bases in between. CDR3 length: 16 amino acids. CDR3 coding DNA: TGCGCCAGCAGCCAAGCAGCAGGGGATAGCAATCAGCCCCAGCATTTT. Residues: CASSQAAGDSNQPQHF.

This clone has just one count. The chain links TRBV7-9 to TRBJ2-5, with unresolved D. The CDR3 totals 14 residues. V gave up 3 bases and J gave up 2 bases, with 10 bases separating them. Germline values: CDR1 SEHNR, CDR2 FQNEAQ (reference sequence). CDR3 sequence reads: CASSFNSIQETQYF. The CDR3 DNA follows: TGTGCCAGCAGCTTTAACAGCATTCAAGAGACCCAGTACTTC.

V gene TRBV30 combines with J gene TRBJ1-1, with a tentative D call TRBD1 (5 bases). Germline V gives CDR1 GTSNPN, CDR2 SVGIG (reference sequence). Trimming removed 3 bases from V and 2 bases from J, with 13 bases in between. The CDR3 is 14 amino acids. The CDR3 DNA follows: TGTGCCTGGAGATACGGCAGGGATAACACTGAAGCTTTCTTT. Translating gives CAWRYGRDNTEAFF. The full variable domain, its missing parts supplied by reference TRBV30 and TRBJ1-1, is SQTIHQWPATLVQPVGSPLSLECTVEGTSNPNLYWYRQAAGRGLQLLFYSVGIGQISSEVPQNLSASRPQDRQFILSSKKLLLSDSGFYLCAWRYGRDNTEAFFGQGTRLTVV.